Included here is one T cell receptor (beta chain) sequence, with context. Antigen unknown. The data are from a study of T cells after yellow fever vaccination. The wider study: The authors prepared low-cell-number fractions using SMART-Seq v4 Ultra Low Input.

Synthesis of TCR cDNA relied on 5'RACE template switching, which attached a universal primer site and UMIs. MiXCR, run by TCRdb on the 5' RACE reads, gives a single entry per CDR3 protein. The sample contains 450,000 to 550,000 distinct CDR3 sequences, 20% to 25% of which appear only once. The study's findings and limits: Reappearing after the booster were most of the clones from primary vaccination (roughly 95% CD4, approximately 88% CD8). High-abundance clonotypes from the bulk population could contaminate FACS-sorted repertoires.

V lost 2 bases and J 3 bases, leaving 10 bases between the germline ends. The CDR3 sequence is 14 residues long. Germline assignment: CDR1 MNHEY and CDR2 SVGAGI. This material consisted of PBMCs, taken roughly 20 days after the first yellow fever vaccination. The chain is built from TRBV6-5 and TRBJ1-1; perhaps TRBD1 as D (6 bases). This clonotype was obtained from a man aged 18 to 30 who received the YFV17D yellow fever vaccine. The CDR3 is CASSYGGADTEAFF. CDR3 coding DNA: TGTGCCAGCAGTTACGGGGGGGCGGACACTGAAGCTTTCTTT.